This T cell receptor (beta chain) was sequenced for a study of blood T cell repertoires in COVID-19. Study summary: PBMCs, B-cell-depleted T cells, or T cells were the source of the cDNA or gDNA that made up the material.

V lost 5 bases and J lost 4; bases outside the gene matches: 8. Germline V gives CDR1 SQVTM, CDR2 ANQGSEA. This CDR3 is 14 amino acids long. Using immunoSEQ multiplex PCR, the repertoire was profiled, and TCRdb retains in-frame clones only, with some absent. The table includes about 300,000 clones, approximately 92% detected once. Sequenced material: PBMCs or T cells enriched from blood (not recorded which). The receptor was derived from a woman in her twenties or thirties who had recovered from COVID-19. This chain uses TRBV29-1 with TRBJ2-7; TRBD2 agrees at 10 bases. The CDR3 DNA sequence: TGCAGCGTTCGGTCTAGCGGGAGTAGGTACGAGCAGTACTTC. It codes for CSVRSSGSRYEQYF.